The clone carrying this TCR beta chain was counted once. The data stem from a study of cytomegalovirus exposure and HLA in healthy donors. Trimming removed 4 bases from V and 9 bases from J; junction bases left unmatched: 9. The CDR3 totals 13 residues. Germline V gene lookup returns CDR1 SGHDT and CDR2 YYEEEE. PCR involved 60 Vbeta and 13 Jbeta primers. Measured with immunoSEQ multiplex PCR; TCRdb has only the in-frame clones, and not every one. This sample has about 150,000 clones; 80% to 90% occur once, and the top ten carry roughly 5.2%. The TCR was taken from a girl aged 10-17 years in good health and CMV-seropositive. Material for sequencing was PBMCs. The J gene is TRBJ2-7, the V gene TRBV5-6; 8 bases fit TRBD1. CDR3 amino acids: CASSRIGQGLQYF. CDR3 nucleotides: TGTGCCAGCAGCCGAATCGGACAGGGCCTGCAGTACTTC. Complete variable domain (other parts from reference TRBV5-6 and TRBJ2-7): DAGVTQSPTHLIKTRGQQVTLRCSPKSGHDTVSWYQQALGQGPQFIFQYYEEEERQRGNFPDRFSGHQFPNYSSELNVNALLLGDSALYLCASSRIGQGLQYFGPGTRLTVT.